The 24 T cell receptor beta chains below come from one sample, sequenced in a study of OX40 agonist ivuxolimab in advanced cancers. Clones were read by immunoSEQ multiplex PCR, and TCRdb kept only the in-frame ones, dropping some. The sample has about 64,000 clones, 84% seen once; the top ten hold about 2%. The sample was CD4+ or CD8+ T cells sorted from blood, taken in a trial of the OX40 agonist ivuxolimab. These receptor sequences come from an adult with an advanced solid tumor such as melanoma, head and neck, liver or kidney cancer.

This clone was recorded a few times. The CDR3 bases are TGTGCCAGCAGCCAAGGACGCGACACTGAAGCTTTCTTT. Translated, it gives CASSQGRDTEAFF. This chain connects TRBV6-4 to TRBJ1-1, with D unclear. The germline V gene encodes CDR1 MRHNA and CDR2 SNTAGT. There are 13 residues in the CDR3. Trimming took 6 bases from V and 3 from J, leaving 11 bases between them.

The chain uses TRBV6-5 and TRBJ2-1; D is possibly TRBD2 (7 bases). V was trimmed by 6 bases and J by 5 bases, leaving 17 bases between them. Per the germline V gene, CDR1 is MNHEY and CDR2 is SVGAGI. The CDR3 is made up of 15 amino acids. The CDR3 sequence: CASSLRGPLDNEQFF. The CDR3 nucleotides are TGTGCCAGCAGCCTGCGGGGGCCGTTGGACAATGAGCAGTTCTTC.

The chain employs TRBV4-1 and TRBJ2-1; 12 bases are a match to TRBD2. The CDR3 covers 18 residues. V dropped 1 base and J dropped 2; count of bases not matched to a gene: 6. Per germline, CDR1 MGHRA and CDR2 YSYEKL. This CDR3 is CASSQGVTSGRAYNEQFF. The CDR3 coding sequence is TGCGCCAGCAGCCAAGGGGTGACTAGCGGGAGAGCCTACAATGAGCAGTTCTTC.

The chain couples TRBV11-2 to TRBJ2-2; the match to TRBD2 covers 13 bases. The CDR3 consists of 19 residues. The J segment lost 0 bases and the V segment lost 5 bases, leaving 9 bases of the junction unmatched. Germline-derived CDR1 and CDR2 are SGHAT and FQNNGV. CDR3 DNA: TGTGCCAGCAGCCTTCGACTAGCGGGGGGCCAAGCGAACACCGGGGAGCTGTTTTTT. Amino acid sequence: CASSLRLAGGQANTGELFF.

V gene TRBV30 combines with J gene TRBJ2-2, with D perhaps matching TRBD2 (6 bases). V shed 0 bases and J shed 2 bases, with 22 bases lying between them. CDR1 GTSNPN and CDR2 SVGIG come from the germline V gene (reference sequence). The CDR3 loop spans 19 amino acids. The CDR3 DNA reads as TGTGCCTGGAGTGTAGGTGGGACTCATTGGTGGACTAACACCGGGGAGCTGTTTTTT. Its protein is CAWSVGGTHWWTNTGELFF. The full variable domain, rest sourced from reference TRBV30 and TRBJ2-2, is SQTIHQWPATLVQPVGSPLSLECTVEGTSNPNLYWYRQAAGRGLQLLFYSVGIGQISSEVPQNLSASRPQDRQFILSSKKLLLSDSGFYLCAWSVGGTHWWTNTGELFFGEGSRLTVL.

The V and J genes are TRBV20-1 and TRBJ1-2; D is unresolved. Per the germline V gene, CDR1 is DFQATT and CDR2 is SNEGSKA (reference sequence). V was shortened by 1 base and J by 7 bases, with 7 bases between the two germline ends. The CDR3 contains 11 residues. DNA of the CDR3: TGCAGTGCTAGAGGGCGGGCTGGCTACACCTTC. Protein product: CSARGRAGYTF.

The chain combines TRBV7-2 with TRBJ2-5; the match to TRBD2 covers 14 bases. The germline gives CDR1 SGHTA, CDR2 FQGNSA. This CDR3 is built from 15 residues. V was pared by 4 bases and J by 6 bases, with 4 bases of the junction left unmatched. CDR3 sequence (DNA): TGTGCCAGCAGCTCCCGACTAGCGGGGGGGCAGACCCAGTACTTC. Protein: CASSSRLAGGQTQYF.

The chain couples TRBV29-1 to TRBJ2-2; 9 bases are shared with TRBD2. The trim removed 4 bases at V and 0 bases at J, leaving 6 bases unmatched. CDR3 length: 16 amino acids. Germline V lookup: CDR1 SQVTM, CDR2 ANQGSEA. Here the CDR3 reads CSVVASGNPNTGELFF. The CDR3 DNA follows: TGCAGCGTTGTGGCTAGCGGGAACCCGAACACCGGGGAGCTGTTTTTT.

The chain employs TRBV6-1 and TRBJ2-5; 8 bases map to TRBD2. Germline CDR1 reads MNHNS; CDR2 reads SASEGT. The CDR3 consists of 13 residues. With 7 bases clipped from V and 7 bases from J, the junction kept 8 bases outside the gene matches. CDR3 protein: CASITGTRRTQYF. The CDR3 nucleotides read TGTGCCAGCATCACCGGGACTAGGAGGACCCAGTACTTC.

To note about this clone: In the same sample, other DNA sequences code for this CDR3. The V call is TRBV6-5, the J call TRBJ2-2; weak D call: TRBD1 (5 bases). The V gene lost 9 bases and the J gene lost 6 bases, with 8 bases spanning the gap. This CDR3 comprises 11 residues. Looked up from germline, CDR1 is MNHEY and CDR2 is SVGAGI. CDR3 nucleotides: TGTGCCAGTCGCAGGGCCGGGGAGCTGTTTTTT. Its protein product is CASRRAGELFF.

V and J are TRBV30 and TRBJ2-2; 10 bases agree with TRBD1. Germline V gene sequence: CDR1 GTSNPN, CDR2 SVGIG (reference sequence). The CDR3 runs 16 residues. Unmatched junction bases numbered 9, after V lost 1 base and J lost 7 bases. The CDR3 is CAWSGIKGQGGGELFF. CDR3 DNA sequence: TGTGCCTGGAGTGGGATAAAAGGACAGGGGGGCGGGGAGCTGTTTTTT.

This clone was observed a single time. The chain combines TRBV2 with TRBJ1-1, with a weak D call TRBD1 (6 bases). The CDR3 is 12 amino acids. Trimming left V 4 bases short and J 3 bases short, with 6 bases between. Per germline, CDR1 SNHLY and CDR2 FYNNEI. The CDR3 bases are TGTGCCAGCAGTGCAGGGGACACTGAAGCTTTCTTT. This codes for CASSAGDTEAFF.

This chain links TRBV2 with TRBJ2-5, with TRBD1 as a possible D gene (6 bases). CDR1 SNHLY and CDR2 FYNNEI come from the germline V gene. The CDR3 loop spans 13 amino acids. With 4 bases removed from V and 5 bases from J, the gap between germline ends came to 11 bases. This CDR3 is CASSVQGWETQYF. CDR3 bases: TGTGCCAGCAGTGTACAGGGATGGGAGACCCAGTACTTC. Drawing the rest from reference TRBV2 and TRBJ2-5, the complete variable domain is EPEVTQTPSHQVTQMGQEVILRCVPISNHLYFYWYRQILGQKVEFLVSFYNNEISEKSEIFDDQFSVERPDGSNFTLKIRSTKLEDSAMYFCASSVQGWETQYFGPGTRLLVL.

The V gene is TRBV7-3, the J gene TRBJ2-5, with TRBD1 as a possible D gene (6 bases). The germline V gene encodes CDR1 SGHTA and CDR2 FQGTGA. This CDR3 is 13 amino acids long. V shed 5 bases and J shed 4 bases, with 11 bases lying between them. DNA of the CDR3: TGTGCCAGCAGCCAGGGGTTTCGAGAGACCCAGTACTTC. It specifies CASSQGFRETQYF.

This sequence joins TRBV4-3 and TRBJ1-5; D remains ambiguous. V lost 1 base, J lost 0 bases, and 7 bases lay in between. This CDR3 spans 15 amino acids. Looked up from germline, CDR1 is LGHNA and CDR2 is YSLEER. CDR3 DNA: TGCGCCAGCAGCCAAGTCCCAAATAGCAATCAGCCCCAGCATTTT. It codes for CASSQVPNSNQPQHF.

The V and J genes are TRBV18 and TRBJ2-1, with a possible D match to TRBD2 (6 bases). V was clipped by 6 bases and J by 6 bases, with 21 bases between them. Per the germline V gene, CDR1 is KGHSH and CDR2 is LQKENI. The CDR3 sequence is 16 residues long. CDR3 bases: TGTGCCAGCTCCCGCGAGCACTCGACGCGGGGCAATGAGCAGTTCTTC. It is translated as CASSREHSTRGNEQFF. Filled out from reference TRBV18 and TRBJ2-1, the complete variable domain reads NAGVMQNPRHLVRRRGQEARLRCSPMKGHSHVYWYRQLPEEGLKFMVYLQKENIIDESGMPKERFSAEFPKEGPSILRIQQVVRGDSAAYFCASSREHSTRGNEQFFGPGTRLTVL.

The CDR3 region is CAIREDTEAFF. CDR3 in DNA: TGTGCCATCAGGGAGGACACTGAAGCTTTCTTT. V gene TRBV10-3 combines with J gene TRBJ1-1; D uncertain. CDR1 and CDR2 from the germline V gene are ENHRY and SYGVKD. This CDR3 spans 11 amino acids. The V end was cut by 6 bases, the J end by 3 bases, with 5 bases between.

The chain is built from TRBV25-1 and TRBJ2-3, with TRBD2 matching 12 bases. Germline-derived CDR1 and CDR2 are MGHDK and SYGVNS. The CDR3 sequence is 15 residues long. V shed 5 bases, J shed 4 bases, and the junction held 4 bases outside the gene matches. DNA of the CDR3: TGTGCCAGCAGTCAGCTAGCGGGAGGGCCAGATACGCAGTATTTT. Translating gives CASSQLAGGPDTQYF.

V and J are TRBV25-1 and TRBJ2-1; 9 nucleotides align to TRBD1. CDR3 length: 15 amino acids. Germline CDR1 reads MGHDK; CDR2 reads SYGVNS. V lost 7 bases, J lost 7 bases, and 11 bases stayed unmatched. CDR3 in DNA: TGTGCCAGCACCTCCCGGGACAGGGAATGGAATGAGCAGTTCTTC. Translating gives CASTSRDREWNEQFF.

The J gene is TRBJ1-5, the V gene TRBV5-5, with D unclear. From germline, CDR1 is SGHKS and CDR2 YYEKEE (reference sequence). The V and J ends lost 1 base and 2 bases respectively, with 10 bases between them. This CDR3 contains 15 residues. Here the CDR3 reads CASSLIGVGNQPQHF. Written as DNA, the CDR3 is TGTGCCAGCAGCTTGATCGGGGTAGGCAATCAGCCCCAGCATTTT.

The chain uses TRBV7-2 and TRBJ1-5, with 9 positions matching TRBD1. Germline CDR1 is SGHTA and CDR2 is FQGNSA. Trimming took 1 base from V and 0 from J; bases not matched to a gene: 1. CDR3 length equals 16 residues. The CDR3: CASSLGTGASNQPQHF. CDR3 nucleotides: TGTGCCAGCAGCTTAGGGACAGGGGCTAGCAATCAGCCCCAGCATTTT.

CDR3 amino acids: CASINPQGFNTGELFF. The CDR3 DNA is TGTGCCAGCATCAATCCGCAGGGCTTTAACACCGGGGAGCTGTTTTTT. V usage is TRBV28 and J usage is TRBJ2-2; a weak D match, TRBD1 (5 bases). The CDR3 spans 16 residues. Trimming removed 7 bases from V and 2 bases from J, with 17 bases in between. Germline V CDR1 and CDR2: MDHEN, SYDVKM.

V and J are TRBV9 and TRBJ2-1, with 11 bases fitting TRBD2. The V gene's germline CDR1 is SGDLS and CDR2 YYNGEE. With 7 bases clipped from V and 4 bases from J, the junction kept 4 bases outside the gene matches. This CDR3 region has 14 residues. The CDR3 protein is CASSSGGQYNEQFF. The CDR3 region has the DNA TGTGCCAGCTCTAGCGGGGGGCAATACAATGAGCAGTTCTTC.

The chain employs TRBV9 and TRBJ1-3, with D uncertain. The CDR3 is 14 amino acids. Germline CDR1 reads SGDLS; CDR2 reads YYNGEE. V lost 4 bases and J lost 4, with 12 bases in between. The CDR3 nucleotides are TGTGCCAGCAGCTTGGATATGAGAGGAAACACCATATATTTT. It specifies CASSLDMRGNTIYF. Full variable domain (rest looked up from reference TRBV9 and TRBJ1-3): DSGVTQTPKHLITATGQRVTLRCSPRSGDLSVYWYQQSLDQGLQFLIQYYNGEERAKGNILERFSAQQFPDLHSELNLSSLELGDSALYFCASSLDMRGNTIYFGEGSWLTVV.